The source of this T cell receptor beta chain is a study of blood T cells in healthy people across ages. The germline V gene encodes CDR1 DFQATT and CDR2 SNEGSKA (reference sequence). V lost 0 bases and J lost 11, with 25 bases in between. CDR3 length: 16 residues. Next came a second PCR, run for roughly 6 to 11 cycles, which used a sample-barcoded 5' primer along with a J-beta primer mix. TCRdb recomputed calls from the 5' RACE reads with MiXCR, one row per CDR3 protein. The sample holds over a million distinct CDR3 sequences; under 45% are singletons and the top ten take around 18%. The rearrangement joins TRBV20-1 to TRBJ2-5; tentative D call: TRBD2 (6 bases). The sequenced material came from blood. This TCR was sampled from a woman aged 60-75 years in good health. The CDR3 sequence is CSARDPRDSSYNEQYF. CDR3 nucleotide sequence: TGCAGTGCTAGAGATCCCCGGGACTCCTCCTACAATGAGCAGTACTTC.